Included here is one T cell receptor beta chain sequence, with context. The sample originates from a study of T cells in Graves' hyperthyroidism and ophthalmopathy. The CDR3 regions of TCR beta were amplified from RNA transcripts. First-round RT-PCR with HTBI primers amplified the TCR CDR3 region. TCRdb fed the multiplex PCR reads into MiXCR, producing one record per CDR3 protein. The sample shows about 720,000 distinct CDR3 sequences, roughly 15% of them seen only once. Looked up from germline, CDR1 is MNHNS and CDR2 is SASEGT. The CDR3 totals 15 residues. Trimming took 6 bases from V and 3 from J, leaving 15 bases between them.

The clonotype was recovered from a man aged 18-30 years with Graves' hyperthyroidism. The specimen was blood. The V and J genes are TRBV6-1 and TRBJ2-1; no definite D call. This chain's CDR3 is CASRPPDGVYNEQFF. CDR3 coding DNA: TGTGCCAGCAGACCCCCGGACGGAGTCTACAATGAGCAGTTCTTC.